A selection of T cell receptor beta chains follows, all from one sample in a study of blood T cell repertoires in COVID-19. The table came from immunoSEQ multiplex PCR; TCRdb's copy has only in-frame clones and leaves some out. Of over 120,000 clones in the sample, approximately 88% were seen once. Sequences were obtained from peripheral blood. The receptor source for this set is a woman between 45 and 60 years old with acute or convalescent COVID-19. CDR3s include the opening cysteine and the closing phenylalanine or tryptophan. A D gene is named only where the DNA matches it firmly. Only part of the rows carry a size: once, few, many, or a class if the clone is expanded.

V	size	J	D	CDR3	DNA
TRBV6-4	NA	TRBJ2-7	NA	CASIPDRLFYEQYF	TGTGCCAGCATCCCTGACAGGCTGTTTTACGAGCAGTACTTC
TRBV11-2	NA	TRBJ2-7	TRBD2	CASSLGIAGLYEQYF	TGTGCCAGCAGCTTAGGAATAGCGGGGCTCTACGAGCAGTACTTC
TRBV10-3	NA	TRBJ1-5	NA	CAISAGGNQPQHF	TGTGCCATCAGTGCCGGGGGAAATCAGCCCCAGCATTTT
TRBV7-2	NA	TRBJ2-2	NA	CASSLGGHANTGELFF	TGTGCCAGCAGCTTAGGCGGACACGCGAACACCGGGGAGCTGTTTTTT
TRBV6-5	NA	TRBJ1-2	TRBD1	CASKKSYRGNYGYTF	TGTGCCAGCAAAAAGTCCTACAGGGGCAATTATGGCTACACCTTC
TRBV5-1	NA	TRBJ2-7	NA	CASSLGSTGRYEQYF	TGCGCCAGCAGCTTGGGTTCCACGGGGAGGTACGAGCAGTACTTC
TRBV6-1	NA	TRBJ1-5	NA	CASSEQGLSNQPQHF	TGTGCCAGCAGTGAGCAGGGTTTGAGCAATCAGCCCCAGCATTTT
TRBV11-1	once	TRBJ2-5	NA	CASSLNVAGSEETQYF	TGTGCCAGCAGCTTAAACGTAGCAGGGTCGGAAGAGACCCAGTACTTC
TRBV5-1	once	TRBJ1-4	NA	CASSPSGEVFEKLFF	TGCGCCAGCAGCCCTTCGGGGGAGGTTTTTGAAAAACTGTTTTTT
TRBV6-1	NA	TRBJ1-5	NA	CASSEVRGSNQPQHF	TGTGCCAGCAGTGAAGTGAGGGGGAGCAATCAGCCCCAGCATTTT
TRBV27	NA	TRBJ1-6	NA	CATGRNRVSDSPLHF	TGTGCCACTGGTCGGAACAGGGTCTCGGATTCACCCCTCCACTTT
TRBV19	NA	TRBJ2-1	TRBD2	CASRPASGGAGEQFF	TGTGCCAGTAGGCCGGCTAGCGGGGGGGCCGGGGAGCAGTTCTTC
TRBV19	NA	TRBJ1-3	NA	CASAPQAGNTIYF	TGTGCCAGTGCGCCACAGGCTGGAAACACCATATATTTT
TRBV19	NA	TRBJ2-3	TRBD2	CASSPSGGADTQYF	TGTGCCAGTAGTCCTAGCGGAGGGGCAGATACGCAGTATTTT
TRBV18	NA	TRBJ2-2	TRBD1	CASSLGTAYTGELFF	TGTGCCAGCTCATTAGGGACAGCGTACACCGGGGAGCTGTTTTTT
TRBV20-1	NA	TRBJ2-3	NA	CSASQFSESTDTQYF	TGCAGTGCTAGTCAATTCAGCGAAAGCACAGATACGCAGTATTTT
TRBV13	NA	TRBJ2-7	TRBD1	CASSLWTGKSEQYF	TGTGCCAGCAGCCTTTGGACAGGGAAGAGCGAGCAGTACTTC
TRBV3-1/TRBV3-2	NA	TRBJ2-2	NA	CASSQAEGYTGELFF	TGTGCCAGCAGCCAAGCGGAGGGTTACACCGGGGAGCTGTTTTTT
TRBV5-1	NA	TRBJ1-3	NA	CASSLEPGGSGNTIYF	TGCGCCAGCAGCTTGGAGCCGGGGGGCTCTGGAAACACCATATATTTT
TRBV30	NA	TRBJ1-5	NA	CAWSPDRYSNQPQHF	TGTGCCTGGAGTCCAGACAGATATAGCAATCAGCCCCAGCATTTT
TRBV28	once	TRBJ1-2	NA	CASSFRQGYGYTF	TGTGCCAGCAGTTTTCGGCAGGGCTATGGCTACACCTTC
TRBV4-1	NA	TRBJ1-2	NA	CASSPAGGANYGYTF	TGCGCCAGCAGCCCAGCGGGAGGAGCTAACTATGGCTACACCTTC
TRBV19	NA	TRBJ1-5	NA	CASSTNAIQPQHF	TGTGCCAGTAGTACCAACGCGATTCAGCCCCAGCATTTT
TRBV10-3	NA	TRBJ1-2	TRBD1	CAITTGTGAGYTF	TGTGCCATCACAACGGGGACAGGGGCTGGCTACACCTTC
TRBV2	NA	TRBJ2-1	TRBD2	CASLAGGIYNEQFF	TGTGCCAGTTTAGCGGGGGGCATATACAATGAGCAGTTCTTC
TRBV10-3	NA	TRBJ1-6	TRBD1	CAISEGGGRGNSPLHF	TGTGCCATCAGTGAAGGAGGGGGCCGAGGTAATTCACCCCTCCACTTT
TRBV6-1	NA	TRBJ1-1	NA	CASSELYTLNTEAFF	TGTGCCAGCAGTGAATTGTACACCTTGAACACTGAAGCTTTCTTT
TRBV28	NA	TRBJ1-2	NA	CASSGQPDVYGYTF	TGTGCCAGCAGTGGACAGCCCGACGTCTATGGCTACACCTTC
TRBV3-1/TRBV3-2	NA	TRBJ2-7	TRBD2	CASSLERDYEQYF	TGTGCCAGCAGCCTAGAGCGGGACTACGAGCAGTACTTC
TRBV27	NA	TRBJ2-5	NA	CATGPWRETQYF	TGTGCCACCGGCCCCTGGAGGGAGACCCAGTACTTC
TRBV25-1	once	TRBJ1-1	NA	CASYMNTEAFF	TGTGCCAGCTACATGAACACTGAAGCTTTCTTT
TRBV6-1	NA	TRBJ1-5	NA	CASSEFLRQPQHF	TGTGCCAGCAGTGAATTTCTAAGACAGCCCCAGCATTTT
TRBV5-4	NA	TRBJ2-3	TRBD1	CASSPGTGRGGNTDTQYF	TGTGCCAGCAGCCCTGGGACAGGGCGCGGGGGAAACACAGATACGCAGTATTTT
TRBV28	NA	TRBJ1-5	TRBD1	CASRQGGNQPQHF	TGTGCCAGCAGACAGGGGGGTAATCAGCCCCAGCATTTT
TRBV6-6	NA	TRBJ2-1	TRBD2	CATKTGGDSYNEQFF	TGTGCCACCAAGACGGGGGGGGACTCCTACAATGAGCAGTTCTTC
TRBV7-2	NA	TRBJ2-3	TRBD2	CASSWGLAGGTDTQYF	TGTGCCAGCAGCTGGGGACTAGCGGGGGGGACAGATACGCAGTATTTT
TRBV10-1	few	TRBJ1-1	NA	CASRIQGNTEAFF	TGCGCCAGCAGGATACAGGGCAACACTGAAGCTTTCTTT
TRBV27	NA	TRBJ2-3	NA	CASSFRGSDTQYF	TGTGCCAGCAGTTTTCGGGGATCAGATACGCAGTATTTT
TRBV4-2	NA	TRBJ2-5	TRBD2	CASSQASGLAGAETQYF	TGTGCCAGCAGCCAAGCCTCGGGACTAGCGGGGGCAGAGACCCAGTACTTC
TRBV11-3	NA	TRBJ1-6	NA	CASSSGPNSPLHF	TGTGCCAGCAGCTCAGGCCCCAATTCACCCCTCCACTTT
TRBV11-2	NA	TRBJ1-2	NA	CASSLRQDGYTF	TGTGCCAGCAGCTTAAGGCAGGATGGCTACACCTTC
TRBV19	NA	TRBJ1-1	NA	CASSPGVAEAFF	TGTGCCAGTAGTCCAGGGGTTGCTGAAGCTTTCTTT
TRBV7-9	NA	TRBJ1-1	TRBD1	CASGTGVGVGTEAFF	TGTGCCAGCGGGACAGGAGTTGGGGTCGGAACTGAAGCTTTCTTT
TRBV6-5	NA	TRBJ2-5	TRBD2	CASSLRGSGGETQYF	TGTGCCAGCAGCCTACGAGGTTCGGGAGGTGAGACCCAGTACTTC
TRBV3-1/TRBV3-2	NA	TRBJ2-7	NA	CASSQEFRRPFHEQYF	TGTGCCAGCAGCCAAGAGTTTAGGAGACCTTTCCACGAGCAGTACTTC
TRBV7-8	NA	TRBJ2-4	NA	CASSLGRSDYGPGNIQYF	TGTGCCAGCAGCTTAGGTCGGTCCGACTATGGTCCTGGGAACATTCAGTACTTC
TRBV3-1/TRBV3-2	NA	TRBJ1-1	NA	CASSQSRGTEAFF	TGTGCCAGCAGCCAAAGCAGGGGCACTGAAGCTTTCTTT
TRBV30	NA	TRBJ2-3	TRBD2	CAWSDPRGGDTDTQYF	TGTGCCTGGAGTGACCCGCGGGGGGGGGACACAGATACGCAGTATTTT
TRBV9	NA	TRBJ2-3	NA	CASSVIGQDTQYF	TGTGCCAGCAGCGTAATTGGGCAAGATACGCAGTATTTT
TRBV18	NA	TRBJ2-2	TRBD1	CASSPGTGNTGELFF	TGTGCCAGCTCACCTGGGACAGGGAACACCGGGGAGCTGTTTTTT
TRBV3-1/TRBV3-2	NA	TRBJ1-2	NA	CASSQHSYGYTF	TGTGCCAGCAGCCAACACAGCTATGGCTACACCTTC
TRBV5-6	NA	TRBJ2-7	NA	CASSPSGLSYEQYF	TGTGCCAGCAGCCCCTCAGGACTCTCCTACGAGCAGTACTTC
TRBV9	once	TRBJ2-7	TRBD1	CASSVGQGADEQYF	TGTGCCAGCAGCGTAGGGCAGGGGGCTGACGAGCAGTACTTC
TRBV27	NA	TRBJ2-1	NA	CASSLWDKYNEQFF	TGTGCCAGCAGTTTATGGGACAAGTACAATGAGCAGTTCTTC
TRBV6-4	NA	TRBJ1-1	NA	CATRGEGALGTEAFF	TGTGCCACTCGTGGGGAGGGCGCCTTGGGAACTGAAGCTTTCTTT